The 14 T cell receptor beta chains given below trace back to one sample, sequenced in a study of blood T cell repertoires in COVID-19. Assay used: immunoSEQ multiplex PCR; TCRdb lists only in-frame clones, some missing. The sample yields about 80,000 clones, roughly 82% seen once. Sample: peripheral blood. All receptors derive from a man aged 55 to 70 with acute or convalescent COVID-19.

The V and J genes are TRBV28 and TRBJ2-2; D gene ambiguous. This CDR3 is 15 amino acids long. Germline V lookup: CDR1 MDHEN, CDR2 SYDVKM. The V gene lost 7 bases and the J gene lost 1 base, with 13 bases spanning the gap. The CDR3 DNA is TGTGCCAGCACCTCAGGCCTGATGAACACCGGGGAGCTGTTTTTT. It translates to CASTSGLMNTGELFF.

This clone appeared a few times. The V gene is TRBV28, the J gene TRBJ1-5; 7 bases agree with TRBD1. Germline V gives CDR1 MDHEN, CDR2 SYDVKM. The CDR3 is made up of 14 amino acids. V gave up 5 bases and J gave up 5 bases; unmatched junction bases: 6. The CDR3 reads CASSRRGWDQPQHF. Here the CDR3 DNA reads TGTGCCAGCAGTCGCAGGGGGTGGGATCAGCCCCAGCATTTT.

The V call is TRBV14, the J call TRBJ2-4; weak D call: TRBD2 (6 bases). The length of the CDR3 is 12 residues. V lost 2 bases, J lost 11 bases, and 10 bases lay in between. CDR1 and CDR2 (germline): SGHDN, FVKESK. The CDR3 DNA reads TGTGCCAGCAGCCAACTTACTAGCCTTCAGTACTTC. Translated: CASSQLTSLQYF.

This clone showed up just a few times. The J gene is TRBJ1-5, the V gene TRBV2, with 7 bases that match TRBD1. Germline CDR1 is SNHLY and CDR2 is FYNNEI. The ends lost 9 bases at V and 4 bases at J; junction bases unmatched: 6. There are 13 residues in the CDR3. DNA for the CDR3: TGTGCCAGTAATTTACAGGGGAATCAGCCCCAGCATTTT. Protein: CASNLQGNQPQHF. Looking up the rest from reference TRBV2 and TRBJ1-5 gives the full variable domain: EPEVTQTPSHQVTQMGQEVILRCVPISNHLYFYWYRQILGQKVEFLVSFYNNEISEKSEIFDDQFSVERPDGSNFTLKIRSTKLEDSAMYFCASNLQGNQPQHFGDGTRLSIL.

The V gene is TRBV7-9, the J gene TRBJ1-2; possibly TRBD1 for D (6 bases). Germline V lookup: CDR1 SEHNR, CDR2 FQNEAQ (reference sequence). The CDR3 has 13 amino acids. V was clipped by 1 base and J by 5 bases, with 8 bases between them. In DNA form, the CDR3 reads TGTGCCAGCAGCTTAGGGACAGCATATGGCTACACCTTC. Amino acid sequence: CASSLGTAYGYTF. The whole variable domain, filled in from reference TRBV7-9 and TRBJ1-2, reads DTGVSQNPRHKITKRGQNVTFRCDPISEHNRLYWYRQTLGQGPEFLTYFQNEAQLEKSRLLSDRFSAERPKGSFSTLEIQRTEQGDSAMYLCASSLGTAYGYTFGSGTRLTVV.

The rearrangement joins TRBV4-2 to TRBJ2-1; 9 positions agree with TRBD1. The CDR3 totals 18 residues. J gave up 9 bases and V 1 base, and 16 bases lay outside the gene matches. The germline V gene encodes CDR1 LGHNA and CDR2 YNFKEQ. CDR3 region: CASSQVNEGQGGGGEQFF. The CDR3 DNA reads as TGTGCCAGCAGCCAAGTGAACGAGGGACAGGGAGGAGGTGGTGAGCAGTTCTTC.

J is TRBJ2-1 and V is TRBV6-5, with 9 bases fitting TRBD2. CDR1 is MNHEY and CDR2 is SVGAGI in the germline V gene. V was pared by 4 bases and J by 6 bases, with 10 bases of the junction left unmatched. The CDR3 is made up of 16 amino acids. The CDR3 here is CASSSLAGVRANEQFF. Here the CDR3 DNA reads TGTGCCAGCAGTTCTTTAGCGGGAGTTAGGGCCAATGAGCAGTTCTTC.

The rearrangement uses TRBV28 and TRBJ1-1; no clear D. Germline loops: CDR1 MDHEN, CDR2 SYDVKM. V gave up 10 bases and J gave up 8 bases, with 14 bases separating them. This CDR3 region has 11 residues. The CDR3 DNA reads TGTGCCACCCTCACCCCGAGGGAAGCTTTCTTT. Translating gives CATLTPREAFF.

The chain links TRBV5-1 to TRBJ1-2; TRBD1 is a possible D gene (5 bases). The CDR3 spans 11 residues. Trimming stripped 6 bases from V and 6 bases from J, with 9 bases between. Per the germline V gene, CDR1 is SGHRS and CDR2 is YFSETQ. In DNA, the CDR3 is TGCGCCAGCACACTGGGGCATGGCTACACCTTC. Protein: CASTLGHGYTF.

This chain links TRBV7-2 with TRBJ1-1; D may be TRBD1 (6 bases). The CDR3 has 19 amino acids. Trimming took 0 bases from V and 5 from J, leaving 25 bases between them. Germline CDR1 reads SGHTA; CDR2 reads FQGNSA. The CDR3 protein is CASSLAPRRGSRGATEAFF. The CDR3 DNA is TGTGCCAGCAGCTTAGCCCCCCGCCGGGGGTCCCGGGGGGCGACTGAAGCTTTCTTT.

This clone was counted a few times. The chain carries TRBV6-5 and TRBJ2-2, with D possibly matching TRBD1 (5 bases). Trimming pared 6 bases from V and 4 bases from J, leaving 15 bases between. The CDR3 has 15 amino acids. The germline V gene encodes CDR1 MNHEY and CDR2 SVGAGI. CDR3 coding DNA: TGTGCCAGCAGCCCCTCGGCAGGGCGCACCGGGGAGCTGTTTTTT. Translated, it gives CASSPSAGRTGELFF.

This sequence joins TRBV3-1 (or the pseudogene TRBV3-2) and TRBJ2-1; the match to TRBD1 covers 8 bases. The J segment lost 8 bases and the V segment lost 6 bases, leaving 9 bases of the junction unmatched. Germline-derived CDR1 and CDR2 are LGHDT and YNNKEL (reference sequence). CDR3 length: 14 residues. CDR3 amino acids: CASRLRTGRDEQFF. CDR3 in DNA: TGTGCCAGCAGACTACGGACAGGGAGAGATGAGCAGTTCTTC.

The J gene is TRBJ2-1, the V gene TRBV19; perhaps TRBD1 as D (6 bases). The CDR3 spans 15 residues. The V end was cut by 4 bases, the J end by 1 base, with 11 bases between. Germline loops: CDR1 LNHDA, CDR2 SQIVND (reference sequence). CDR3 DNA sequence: TGTGCCAGTAGTAGAGGGGACACGTCCTACAATGAGCAGTTCTTC. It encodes CASSRGDTSYNEQFF.

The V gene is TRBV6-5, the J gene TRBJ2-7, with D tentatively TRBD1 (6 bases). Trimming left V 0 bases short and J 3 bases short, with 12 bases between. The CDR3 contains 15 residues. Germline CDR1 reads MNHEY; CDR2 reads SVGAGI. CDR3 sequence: CASSYSLTGLYEQYF. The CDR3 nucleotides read TGTGCCAGCAGTTACTCGCTGACAGGCCTCTACGAGCAGTACTTC.